This paragraph reports one TCR beta chain. Per the original data handling: Scientists estimated how many nucleated cells there were by amplifying reference gene primers. Measured with immunoSEQ multiplex PCR; TCRdb has only the in-frame clones, and not every one. V and J calls and clone size come straight from that table; D and trimming were deduced from the DNA. The sample carries 80,000 or so clones, less than 85% recorded once. The sample belongs to a study of blood T cell repertoires in COVID-19. CDR1 and CDR2 from the germline V gene are LGHDT and YNNKEL (reference sequence). This CDR3 has 16 amino acids. With 0 bases clipped from V and 2 bases from J, the junction kept 6 bases outside the gene matches.

This sequence joins TRBV3-1 (or the pseudogene TRBV3-2) and TRBJ2-5; 7 nucleotides agree with TRBD2. The sequencing sample was made of peripheral blood. The receptor was isolated from a woman in her seventies with acute or convalescent COVID-19. CDR3: CASSQDWASGQETQYF. The CDR3 region has the DNA TGTGCCAGCAGCCAAGATTGGGCTAGCGGACAAGAGACCCAGTACTTC.